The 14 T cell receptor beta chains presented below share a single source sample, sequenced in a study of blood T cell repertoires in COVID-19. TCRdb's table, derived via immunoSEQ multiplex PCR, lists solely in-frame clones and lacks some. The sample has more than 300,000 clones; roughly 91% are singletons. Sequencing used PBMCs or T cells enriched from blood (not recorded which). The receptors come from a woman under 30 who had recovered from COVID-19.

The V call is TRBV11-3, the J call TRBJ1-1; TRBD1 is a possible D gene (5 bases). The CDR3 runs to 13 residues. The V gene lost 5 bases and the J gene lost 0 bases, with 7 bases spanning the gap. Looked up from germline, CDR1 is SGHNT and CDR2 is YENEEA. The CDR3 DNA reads TGTGCCAGCAGCGGGGGGTTGAACACTGAAGCTTTCTTT. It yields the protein CASSGGLNTEAFF.

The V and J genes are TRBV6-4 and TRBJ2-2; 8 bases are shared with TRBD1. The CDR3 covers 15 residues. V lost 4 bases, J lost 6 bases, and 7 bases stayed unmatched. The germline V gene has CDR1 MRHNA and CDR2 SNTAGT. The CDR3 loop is CASSVDQGAAGELFF. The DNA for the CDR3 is TGTGCCAGCAGTGTTGATCAGGGGGCAGCCGGGGAGCTGTTTTTT.

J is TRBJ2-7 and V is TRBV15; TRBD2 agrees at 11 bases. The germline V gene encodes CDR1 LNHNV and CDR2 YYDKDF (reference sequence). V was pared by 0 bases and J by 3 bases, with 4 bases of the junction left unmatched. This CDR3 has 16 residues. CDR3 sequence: CATSRDGLAGGYEQYF. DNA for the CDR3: TGTGCCACCAGCAGAGATGGGCTAGCGGGGGGCTACGAGCAGTACTTC.

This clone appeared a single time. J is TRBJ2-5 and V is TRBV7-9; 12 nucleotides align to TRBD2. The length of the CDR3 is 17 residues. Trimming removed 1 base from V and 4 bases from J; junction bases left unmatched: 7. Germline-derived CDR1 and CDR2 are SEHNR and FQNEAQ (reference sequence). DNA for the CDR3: TGTGCCAGCAGCTTAGTCCCGACTAGCGGGGGCCCAGAGACCCAGTACTTC. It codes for CASSLVPTSGGPETQYF.

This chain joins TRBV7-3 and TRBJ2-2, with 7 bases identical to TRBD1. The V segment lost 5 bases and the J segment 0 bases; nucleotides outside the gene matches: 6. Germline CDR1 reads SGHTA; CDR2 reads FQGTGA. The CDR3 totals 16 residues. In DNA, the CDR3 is TGTGCCAGCAGCGCAAGGGACAGATCGAACACCGGGGAGCTGTTTTTT. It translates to CASSARDRSNTGELFF. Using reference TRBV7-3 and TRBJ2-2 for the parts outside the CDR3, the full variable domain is GAGVSQTPSNKVTEKGKYVELRCDPISGHTALYWYRQSLGQGPEFLIYFQGTGAADDSGLPNDRFFAVRPEGSVSTLKIQRTERGDSAVYLCASSARDRSNTGELFFGEGSRLTVL.

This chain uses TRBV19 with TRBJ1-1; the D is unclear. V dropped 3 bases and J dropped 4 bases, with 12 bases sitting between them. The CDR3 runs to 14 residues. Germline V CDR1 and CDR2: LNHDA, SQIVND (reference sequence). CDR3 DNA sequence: TGTGCCAGTAGTATGGGGAGGGAGGGCACTGAAGCTTTCTTT. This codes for CASSMGREGTEAFF.

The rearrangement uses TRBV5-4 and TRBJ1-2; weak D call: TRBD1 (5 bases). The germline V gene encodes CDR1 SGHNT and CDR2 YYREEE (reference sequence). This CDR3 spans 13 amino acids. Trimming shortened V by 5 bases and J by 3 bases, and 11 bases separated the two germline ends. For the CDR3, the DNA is TGTGCCAGCAGAAGGGGAGGAGACTATGGCTACACCTTC. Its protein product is CASRRGGDYGYTF.

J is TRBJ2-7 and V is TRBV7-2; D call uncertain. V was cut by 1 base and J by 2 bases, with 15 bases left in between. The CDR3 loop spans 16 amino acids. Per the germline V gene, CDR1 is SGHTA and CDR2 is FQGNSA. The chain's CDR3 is CASSLEAGLLAYEQYF. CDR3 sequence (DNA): TGTGCCAGCAGCTTAGAGGCTGGCTTGCTAGCCTACGAGCAGTACTTC.

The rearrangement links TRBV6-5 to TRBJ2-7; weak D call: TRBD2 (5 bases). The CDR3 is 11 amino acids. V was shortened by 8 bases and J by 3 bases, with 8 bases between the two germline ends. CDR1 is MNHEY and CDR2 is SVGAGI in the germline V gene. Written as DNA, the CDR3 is TGTGCCAGCCACGGGGTCTACGAGCAGTACTTC. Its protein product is CASHGVYEQYF.

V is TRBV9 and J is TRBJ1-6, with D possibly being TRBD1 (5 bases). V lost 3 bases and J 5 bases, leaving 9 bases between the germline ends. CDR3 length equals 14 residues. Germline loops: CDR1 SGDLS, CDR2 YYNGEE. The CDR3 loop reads CASSEQVDNSPLHF. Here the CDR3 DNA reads TGTGCCAGCAGCGAACAGGTGGATAATTCACCCCTCCACTTT.

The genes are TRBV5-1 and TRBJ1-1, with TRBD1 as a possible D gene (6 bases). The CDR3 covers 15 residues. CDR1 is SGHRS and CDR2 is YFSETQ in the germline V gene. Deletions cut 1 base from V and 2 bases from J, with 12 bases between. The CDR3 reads CASSLSAGANTEAFF. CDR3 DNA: TGCGCCAGCAGCTTGTCGGCAGGGGCAAACACTGAAGCTTTCTTT.

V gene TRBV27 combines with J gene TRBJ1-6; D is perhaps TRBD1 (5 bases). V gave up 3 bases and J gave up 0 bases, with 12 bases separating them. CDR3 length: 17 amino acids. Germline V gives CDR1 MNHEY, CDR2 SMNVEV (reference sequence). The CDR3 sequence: CASSLRGRSSYNSPLHF. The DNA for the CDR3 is TGTGCCAGCAGTTTGCGGGGACGAAGCTCCTATAATTCACCCCTCCACTTT.

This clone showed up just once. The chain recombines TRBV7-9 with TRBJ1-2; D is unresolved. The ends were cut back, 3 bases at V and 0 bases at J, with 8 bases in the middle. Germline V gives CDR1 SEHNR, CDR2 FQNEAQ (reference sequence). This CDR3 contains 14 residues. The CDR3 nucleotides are TGTGCCAGCAGCTTCCCTGGAGCTAACTATGGCTACACCTTC. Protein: CASSFPGANYGYTF.

The DNA for the CDR3 is TGCAGCGTTGAGGCCAGGGTGCGGGAGACCCAGTACTTC. Encoded protein: CSVEARVRETQYF. This rearrangement joins TRBV29-1 to TRBJ2-5; D might be TRBD1 (5 bases). The CDR3 has 13 residues. The germline V gene encodes CDR1 SQVTM and CDR2 ANQGSEA. Deletions cut 3 bases from V and 5 bases from J, with 13 bases between.